This TCR beta chain emerged from a study of early T cells in non-severe SARS-CoV-2 infection. Turning to the study itself: Sequencing input comprised bulk RNA from unsorted whole blood; chain pairing was not available. Study-level findings and limits: Database matching using VDJdb favored anti-spike CD8 responses, with private and CD4 specificities left missing.

Unique molecular identifiers tagged individual cDNA molecules. TCRdb used MiXCR to reprocess the 5' RACE reads, holding one entry per CDR3 protein. In the table there are over 35,000 distinct CDR3 sequences, about 5.9% of which are singletons. V lost 8 bases to trimming and J lost 7 bases; unmatched junction nucleotides: 4. This CDR3 has 13 amino acids. Germline V gene data show CDR1 as MNHEY and CDR2 as SVGAGI. This clonotype was recorded at least ten times. Its antigen is not identified. This rearrangement joins TRBV6-5 to TRBJ1-6, with 8 nucleotides matching TRBD1. The sequenced sample was whole blood, obtained at baseline. This clonotype was obtained from an adult who was a healthcare worker with PCR-confirmed SARS-CoV-2 infection or an uninfected control (not recorded which). The CDR3: CASWTGLNSPLHF. In DNA form, the CDR3 reads TGTGCCAGCTGGACAGGGCTCAATTCACCCCTCCACTTT.